This TCR beta chain was recorded in a study of T cell repertoires in cytomegalovirus infection. General observations from the study: Adding up the frequency of public TCR beta families identified people who carried CMV plus the relevant HLA.

Germline V gene sequence: CDR1 LNHNV, CDR2 YYDKDF (reference sequence). The CDR3 spans 15 residues. TCRdb passed the reads through MiXCR, listing each CDR3 protein once. The sample lists about 830,000 distinct CDR3 sequences; over 25% were seen once. Comments on this clonotype: Its specificity is not known. One end of the junction does not line up with germline, which may come from a read error.

The V gene is TRBV15, the J gene TRBJ1-5; 7 bases fit TRBD1. The clonotype was recovered from a human donor in good health (CMV status not recorded). Some clones in this sample may be carry-over from other donors' samples. The specimen comprised cultured CD8+ T cells from PBMCs, sampled from culture after CMV antigen stimulation. The DNA for the CDR3 is TGTGTCACCAGCAGAGTTGGGACAGTCAATCAGCCCCAGCATTTT. Protein: CVTSRVGTVNQPQHF. Looking up the rest from reference TRBV15 and TRBJ1-5 gives the full variable domain: DAMVIQNPRYQVTQFGKPVTLSCSQTLNHNVMYWYQQKSSQAPKLLFHYYDKDFNNEADTPDNFQSRRPNTSFCFLDIRSPGLGDTAMYLCVTSRVGTVNQPQHFGDGTRLSIL.